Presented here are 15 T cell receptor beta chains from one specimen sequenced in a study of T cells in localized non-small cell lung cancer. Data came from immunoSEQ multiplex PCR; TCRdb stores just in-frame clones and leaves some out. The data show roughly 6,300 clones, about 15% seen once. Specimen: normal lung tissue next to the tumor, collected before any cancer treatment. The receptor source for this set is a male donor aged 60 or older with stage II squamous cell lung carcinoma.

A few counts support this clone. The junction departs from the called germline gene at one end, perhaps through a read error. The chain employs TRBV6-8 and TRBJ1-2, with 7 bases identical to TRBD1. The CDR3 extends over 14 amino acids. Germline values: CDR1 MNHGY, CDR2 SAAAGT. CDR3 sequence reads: CASSYYDRDYGYTF. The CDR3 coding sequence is TGTGCCAGCAGCTACTACGACAGGGACTATGGCTACACCTTC.

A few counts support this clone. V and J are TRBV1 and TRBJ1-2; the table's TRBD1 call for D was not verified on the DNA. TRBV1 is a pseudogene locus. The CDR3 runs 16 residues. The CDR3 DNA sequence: TGCGCCAGCAGCCCCGGAGAGGACAGGGGCGCCTATGGCTACACCTTC. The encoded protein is CASSPGEDRGAYGYTF.

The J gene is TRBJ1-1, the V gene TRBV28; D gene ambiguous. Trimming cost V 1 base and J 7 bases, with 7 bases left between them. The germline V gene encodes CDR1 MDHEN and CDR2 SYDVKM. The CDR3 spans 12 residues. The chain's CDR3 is CASSLSPVEAFF. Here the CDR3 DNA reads TGTGCCAGCAGTTTATCCCCGGTTGAAGCTTTCTTT.

CDR3 DNA sequence: TGCGCCAGCAGCTCGACAGGGCAGAGCTCCTACGAGCAGTACTTC. Encoded protein: CASSSTGQSSYEQYF. V gene TRBV5-1 combines with J gene TRBJ2-7; 7 positions agree with TRBD1. Per germline, CDR1 SGHRS and CDR2 YFSETQ. This CDR3 is built from 15 residues. With V trimmed by 3 bases and J by 0 bases, 6 bases remained unmatched.

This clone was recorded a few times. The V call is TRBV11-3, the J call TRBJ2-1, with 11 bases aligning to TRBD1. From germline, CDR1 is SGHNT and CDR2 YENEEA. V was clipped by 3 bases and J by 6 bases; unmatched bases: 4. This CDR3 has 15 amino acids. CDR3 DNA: TGTGCCAGCAGCTTGGGGGGACAGGGGGTCAATGAGCAGTTCTTC. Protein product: CASSLGGQGVNEQFF.

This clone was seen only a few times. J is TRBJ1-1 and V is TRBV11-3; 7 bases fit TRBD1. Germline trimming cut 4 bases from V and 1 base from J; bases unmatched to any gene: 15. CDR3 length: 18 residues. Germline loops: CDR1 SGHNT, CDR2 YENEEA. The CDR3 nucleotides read TGTGCCAGCAGCTCCTCCCGGGACAGAACGAACAAGAACACTGAAGCTTTCTTT. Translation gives CASSSSRDRTNKNTEAFF.

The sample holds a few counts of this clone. The CDR3 here is CASNQGSRNEQFF. As DNA, the CDR3 is TGTGCCAGTAATCAGGGAAGTAGGAATGAGCAGTTCTTC. The chain recombines TRBV19 with TRBJ2-1; weak D call: TRBD1 (5 bases). Germline loops: CDR1 LNHDA, CDR2 SQIVND (reference sequence). Trimming left V 7 bases short and J 7 bases short, with 14 bases between. This CDR3 comprises 13 residues. Full variable domain (outside the CDR3, taken from reference TRBV19 and TRBJ2-1): DGGITQSPKYLFRKEGQNVTLSCEQNLNHDAMYWYRQDPGQGLRLIYYSQIVNDFQKGDIAEGYSVSREKKESFPLTVTSAQKNPTAFYLCASNQGSRNEQFFGPGTRLTVL.

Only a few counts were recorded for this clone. The CDR3 loop is CASSNGGGGPNEQYF. The CDR3 DNA reads TGTGCCAGTAGTAATGGGGGCGGTGGCCCCAACGAGCAGTACTTC. The chain combines TRBV19 with TRBJ2-7; TRBD1 might be the D (6 bases). CDR3 length: 15 amino acids. The V gene lost 4 bases and the J gene lost 5 bases, with 18 bases spanning the gap. Germline V CDR1 and CDR2: LNHDA, SQIVND (reference sequence).

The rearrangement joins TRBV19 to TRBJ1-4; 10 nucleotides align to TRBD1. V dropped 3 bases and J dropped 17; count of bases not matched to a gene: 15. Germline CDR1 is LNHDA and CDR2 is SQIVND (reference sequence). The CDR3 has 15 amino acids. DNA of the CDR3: TGTGCCAGTAGTATTTCTGACAGGGGGCGCAAAGGTCTCTTTTTT. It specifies CASSISDRGRKGLFF.

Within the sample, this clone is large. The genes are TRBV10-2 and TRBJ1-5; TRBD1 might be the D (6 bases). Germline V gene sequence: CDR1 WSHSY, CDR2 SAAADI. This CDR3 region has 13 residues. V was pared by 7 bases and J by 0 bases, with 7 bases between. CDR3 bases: TGCGCCAGCACACAGGGTAGCAATCAGCCCCAGCATTTT. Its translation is CASTQGSNQPQHF.

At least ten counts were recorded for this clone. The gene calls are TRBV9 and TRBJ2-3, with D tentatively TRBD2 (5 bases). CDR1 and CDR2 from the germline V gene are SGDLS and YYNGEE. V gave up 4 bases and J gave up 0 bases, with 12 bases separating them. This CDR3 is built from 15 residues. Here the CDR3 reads CASSPQERSTDTQYF. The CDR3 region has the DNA TGTGCCAGCAGCCCCCAGGAGCGGAGCACAGATACGCAGTATTTT.

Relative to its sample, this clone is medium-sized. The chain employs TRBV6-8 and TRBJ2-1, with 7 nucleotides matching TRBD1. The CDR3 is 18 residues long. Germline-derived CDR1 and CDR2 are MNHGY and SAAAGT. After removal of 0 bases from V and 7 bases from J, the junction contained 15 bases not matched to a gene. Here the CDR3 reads CASSYSGLITGAGNEQFF. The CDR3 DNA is TGTGCCAGCAGTTACTCAGGCTTGATTACAGGGGCCGGGAATGAGCAGTTCTTC.

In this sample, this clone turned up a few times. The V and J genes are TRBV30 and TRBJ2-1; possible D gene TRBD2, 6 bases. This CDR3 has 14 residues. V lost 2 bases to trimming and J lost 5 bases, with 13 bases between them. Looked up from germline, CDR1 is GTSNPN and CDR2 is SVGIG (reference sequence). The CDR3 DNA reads TGTGCCTGGAGTCGGGGGTTTTCAAACAATGAGCAGTTCTTC. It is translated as CAWSRGFSNNEQFF.

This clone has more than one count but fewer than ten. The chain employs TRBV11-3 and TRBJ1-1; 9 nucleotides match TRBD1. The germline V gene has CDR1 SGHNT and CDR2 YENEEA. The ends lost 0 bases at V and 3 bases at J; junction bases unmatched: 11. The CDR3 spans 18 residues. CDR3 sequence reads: CASSLDWNRGRYDTEAFF. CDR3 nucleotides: TGTGCCAGCAGCTTAGATTGGAACAGGGGGCGGTACGACACTGAAGCTTTCTTT.

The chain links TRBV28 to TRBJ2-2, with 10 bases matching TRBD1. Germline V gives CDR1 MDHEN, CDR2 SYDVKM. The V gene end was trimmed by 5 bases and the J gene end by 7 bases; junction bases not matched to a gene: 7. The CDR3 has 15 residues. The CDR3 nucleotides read TGTGCCAGCAGTGGGGGACAGGGGTCGGGCGGGGAGCTGTTTTTT. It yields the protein CASSGGQGSGGELFF.